These 8 T cell receptor beta chains share one sample of origin, sequenced in a study of OX40 agonist ivuxolimab in advanced cancers. Here immunoSEQ multiplex PCR was the method, and the copy in TCRdb shows in-frame clones only, minus some. Here the sample spans about 64,000 clones, approximately 90% being singletons. The starting material was CD4+ or CD8+ T cells sorted from blood, obtained in a trial of the OX40 agonist ivuxolimab. The receptors come from an adult with an advanced solid tumor such as melanoma, head and neck, liver or kidney cancer.

The chain carries TRBV6-6 and TRBJ2-2, with D unresolved. Germline-derived CDR1 and CDR2 are MNHNY and SVGAGI (reference sequence). V was trimmed by 2 bases and J by 3 bases, leaving 7 bases between them. The CDR3 spans 14 residues. The CDR3 sequence is CASSYIGHTGELFF. CDR3 nucleotides: TGTGCCAGCAGTTACATTGGACACACCGGGGAGCTGTTTTTT.

The genes are TRBV10-1 and TRBJ2-3; 9 nucleotides align to TRBD1. From germline, CDR1 is WNHNN and CDR2 SYGVQD (reference sequence). This CDR3 has 15 residues. Trimming cost V 4 bases and J 2 bases; bases outside gene matches: 4. CDR3 loop: CASSVDRGPTDTQYF. CDR3 in DNA: TGCGCCAGCAGTGTGGACAGGGGCCCCACAGATACGCAGTATTTT.

CDR3 DNA sequence: TGTGCCACCAGCAGAGATCCCCGGGGGGCGGTCGAGCAGTACTTC. Its protein product is CATSRDPRGAVEQYF. V gene TRBV15 combines with J gene TRBJ2-5; tentative D call: TRBD2 (7 bases). The J call is uncertain, as TRBJ2-7 better fits the DNA end. Germline V gives CDR1 LNHNV, CDR2 YYDKDF (reference sequence). The CDR3 runs to 15 residues.

The genes are TRBV6-5 and TRBJ2-1; TRBD2 aligns across 15 bases. This CDR3 region has 15 residues. The junction had 2 bases not matched to a gene; V was cut back by 4 bases and J by 7 bases. From germline, CDR1 is MNHEY and CDR2 SVGAGI. The CDR3 protein is CASSSGTSGRNEQFF. CDR3 DNA sequence: TGTGCCAGCAGTTCAGGGACTAGCGGGAGGAATGAGCAGTTCTTC.

V usage is TRBV5-1 and J usage is TRBJ2-5, with D perhaps TRBD2 (5 bases). CDR3 length: 15 amino acids. Trimming stripped 2 bases from V and 0 bases from J, with 11 bases between. Per germline, CDR1 SGHRS and CDR2 YFSETQ. The CDR3 bases are TGCGCCAGCAGCTTCTACGGGAATAACCAAGAGACCCAGTACTTC. It codes for CASSFYGNNQETQYF. Based on the CDR3 plus reference TRBV5-1 and TRBJ2-5, the full variable domain is KAGVTQTPRYLIKTRGQQVTLSCSPISGHRSVSWYQQTPGQGLQFLFEYFSETQRNKGNFPGRFSGRQFSNSRSEMNVSTLELGDSALYLCASSFYGNNQETQYFGPGTRLLVL.

This clone appeared a single time. J is TRBJ1-2 and V is TRBV7-9; 10 nucleotides line up with TRBD1. V was clipped by 5 bases and J by 8 bases; unmatched bases: 11. The germline CDR1 and CDR2 sequences are SEHNR and FQNEAQ (reference sequence). This CDR3 spans 15 amino acids. CDR3 loop: CASSAPGTGAGGYTF. In nucleotides, the CDR3 is TGTGCCAGCAGCGCCCCCGGGACAGGGGCGGGCGGCTACACCTTC.

This clone was seen only once. The chain joins TRBV13 to TRBJ2-7; possibly TRBD1 for D (6 bases). The CDR3 sequence is 15 residues long. CDR1 PRHDT and CDR2 FYEKMQ come from the germline V gene (reference sequence). With 5 bases removed from V and 2 bases from J, the gap between germline ends came to 16 bases. DNA of the CDR3: TGTGCCAGCAGCGTACGCAGGGGTGGAACCTACGAGCAGTACTTC. Its protein is CASSVRRGGTYEQYF.

This chain uses TRBV6-6 with TRBJ1-1; D is ambiguous. Germline CDR1 reads MNHNY; CDR2 reads SVGAGI (reference sequence). The length of the CDR3 is 14 residues. Trimming removed 1 base at V and 1 base at J, with 7 bases between. The CDR3 nucleotides are TGTGCCAGCAGTTACTTTGGGGAGAACACTGAAGCTTTCTTT. It codes for CASSYFGENTEAFF.